This TCR beta chain was identified in a study of blood T cell repertoires in COVID-19. Germline loops: CDR1 SGHKS, CDR2 YYEKEE (reference sequence). The CDR3 runs 14 residues. Trimming left V 3 bases short and J 5 bases short, with 15 bases between. In its sample, this clone was seen a few times. The data were produced by immunoSEQ multiplex PCR, yet TCRdb's version contains in-frame clones alone and is incomplete. Here the sample spans 300,000 to 400,000 clones, approximately 87% being singletons. This sequence originates from a woman aged 50 to 60 who had recovered from COVID-19. What was sequenced was peripheral blood. The chain carries TRBV5-5 and TRBJ2-7, with D possibly matching TRBD2 (5 bases). The chain's CDR3 is CASSWAGFGDEQYF. In nucleotides, the CDR3 is TGTGCCAGCAGCTGGGCGGGCTTCGGGGACGAGCAGTACTTC.